The source of this T cell receptor (beta chain) is a study of identical twins. Template switching added a universal primer binding site, and final cDNA carried unique molecular identifiers. One entry per CDR3 protein, called by TCRdb with MiXCR from the 5' RACE reads. The sample lists around 690,000 distinct CDR3 sequences; 21% were seen once. A note on this clonotype: The antigen is not known.

Notes on the study in general: Reduced insertions were recorded for abundant cord blood beta clonotypes, with no such pattern in memory repertoires.

From germline, CDR1 is ENHRY and CDR2 SYGVKD. V dropped 7 bases and J dropped 1 base, with 10 bases sitting between them. The CDR3 is made up of 13 amino acids. The sample also formed part of further work on T cells expressing NK-cell markers. That publication notes: In roughly six donors, dominant NKG2C+ clonotypes were roughly 1.0-7.5% of CD8+ T cells.

The chain uses TRBV10-3 and TRBJ2-5; no firm D call. The clonotype was recovered from a woman aged 18-29 years in good health. Material: PBMCs. CDR3 in amino acids: CAIKSTPQETQYF. The CDR3 region has the DNA TGTGCCATCAAATCGACCCCCCAAGAGACCCAGTACTTC.